The 26 T cell receptor beta chains below come from one sample, sequenced in a study of blood T cells in healthy people across ages. Together with a sample-barcoded 5' primer, a J-beta primer mix was included in a second PCR lasting about 7 to 12 cycles. Each CDR3 protein gets one entry after TCRdb re-called the 5' RACE reads with MiXCR. In the table there are about 830,000 distinct CDR3 sequences, around 62% of which are singletons. Sequencing was done on a sample of blood. The receptors shown here come from a man under 40 in good health.

V gene TRBV7-9 combines with J gene TRBJ2-3; 7 bases line up with TRBD2. Germline-derived CDR1 and CDR2 are SEHNR and FQNEAQ (reference sequence). The junction had 9 bases not matched to a gene; V was cut back by 6 bases and J by 0 bases. The CDR3 length is 16 residues. The DNA for the CDR3 is TGTGCCAGCAGACAATCCAGACTAGCCAGCACAGATACGCAGTATTTT. Its translation: CASRQSRLASTDTQYF.

This clonotype occurred once. V and J are TRBV28 and TRBJ2-3, with 13 bases identical to TRBD2. Looked up from germline, CDR1 is MDHEN and CDR2 is SYDVKM. The CDR3 loop spans 13 amino acids. This chain's CDR3 is CAVRLAGGDTQYF. The CDR3 nucleotides read TGTGCGGTCCGACTAGCGGGAGGAGATACGCAGTATTTT.

The V call is TRBV9, the J call TRBJ2-6, with a weak D call TRBD1 (5 bases). Trimming left V 0 bases short and J 2 bases short, with 6 bases between. The CDR3 totals 15 residues. Germline CDR1 is SGDLS and CDR2 is YYNGEE. CDR3 loop: CASSVARAGANVLTF. The CDR3 DNA is TGTGCCAGCAGCGTAGCCAGGGCTGGGGCCAACGTCCTGACTTTC.

The chain combines TRBV5-1 with TRBJ2-3, with D possibly matching TRBD1 (6 bases). The CDR3 contains 13 residues. Per germline, CDR1 SGHRS and CDR2 YFSETQ. Trimming pared 4 bases from V and 9 bases from J, leaving 15 bases between. CDR3 sequence: CASSAPQGQTQYF. As DNA, the CDR3 is TGCGCCAGCAGCGCACCTCAGGGACAAACGCAGTATTTT.

The V call is TRBV2, the J call TRBJ2-1; perhaps TRBD2 as D (5 bases). V lost 7 bases and J lost 7, with 11 bases in between. CDR3 length: 12 residues. Germline-derived CDR1 and CDR2 are SNHLY and FYNNEI. CDR3 nucleotides: TGTGCCAGCACCGAAGGGAGTAATGAGCAGTTCTTC. This encodes CASTEGSNEQFF.

This clonotype was detected a few times. The chain joins TRBV9 to TRBJ1-2; 8 positions match TRBD1. The CDR3 length is 16 residues. After removal of 4 bases from V and 4 bases from J, the junction contained 12 bases not matched to a gene. In germline, CDR1 is SGDLS, CDR2 YYNGEE. CDR3: CASSPTRTGKGYGYTF. The CDR3 coding sequence is TGTGCCAGCAGCCCGACGAGGACAGGGAAAGGCTATGGCTACACCTTC.

The chain joins TRBV25-1 to TRBJ1-1; tentatively, D is TRBD1 (6 bases). Trimming shortened V by 6 bases and J by 6 bases, and 14 bases separated the two germline ends. Germline CDR1 and CDR2: MGHDK and SYGVNS. The CDR3 runs 13 residues. The CDR3 DNA sequence: TGTGCCAGCAGACCAGGGGTTATGGCTGAAGCTTTCTTT. As protein: CASRPGVMAEAFF.

The gene calls are TRBV20-1 and TRBJ2-5; 11 positions agree with TRBD2. J gave up 0 bases and V 2 bases, and 5 bases lay outside the gene matches. Germline V lookup: CDR1 DFQATT, CDR2 SNEGSKA (reference sequence). The CDR3 is 16 amino acids. The CDR3 sequence is CSARPTSGEDQETQYF. The CDR3 DNA reads TGCAGTGCTAGACCGACTAGCGGGGAAGACCAAGAGACCCAGTACTTC.

The chain couples TRBV10-3 to TRBJ2-3, with D perhaps matching TRBD2 (5 bases). Trimming shortened V by 4 bases and J by 0 bases, and 5 bases separated the two germline ends. This CDR3 region has 13 residues. The germline gives CDR1 ENHRY, CDR2 SYGVKD. CDR3 protein: CAISGTSTDTQYF. CDR3 DNA: TGTGCCATCAGTGGGACTAGCACAGATACGCAGTATTTT.

This rearrangement joins TRBV20-1 to TRBJ2-1; 9 nucleotides align to TRBD2. Losses at the gene ends were 6 bases for V and 4 bases for J; bases not matched to a gene: 10. The CDR3 length is 15 residues. Per the germline V gene, CDR1 is DFQATT and CDR2 is SNEGSKA (reference sequence). Here the CDR3 reads CSARHLAGRYNEQFF. The CDR3 bases are TGCAGTGCCCGCCATCTAGCGGGGCGTTACAATGAGCAGTTCTTC.

This clonotype turned up a few times. The V and J genes are TRBV13 and TRBJ2-4; D remains ambiguous. Deletions cut 7 bases from V and 1 base from J, with 11 bases between. The CDR3 is 14 residues long. Germline CDR1 PRHDT, CDR2 FYEKMQ (reference sequence). CDR3 DNA sequence: TGTGCCAGCACTTCGTGGCAGGCCAAAAACATTCAGTACTTC. This codes for CASTSWQAKNIQYF.

The chain joins TRBV20-1 to TRBJ2-1; 13 positions agree with TRBD2. This CDR3 is 16 amino acids long. The V gene's germline CDR1 is DFQATT and CDR2 SNEGSKA (reference sequence). The V segment lost 5 bases and the J segment 7 bases; nucleotides outside the gene matches: 11. The CDR3 sequence: CSAPGLAGPRTNEQFF. The DNA for the CDR3 is TGCAGTGCTCCGGGACTAGCGGGACCTAGAACTAATGAGCAGTTCTTC.

J is TRBJ1-2 and V is TRBV28, with a weak D call TRBD1 (6 bases). The CDR3 contains 15 residues. V lost 5 bases, J lost 4 bases, and 17 bases lay in between. The germline V gene has CDR1 MDHEN and CDR2 SYDVKM. Here the CDR3 DNA reads TGTGCCAGCAGTCCAACAGGGACCCTCGGCTATGGCTACACCTTC. Translated, it gives CASSPTGTLGYGYTF.

Notes on this clonotype: A junction end diverges from the germline sequence, so it may reflect a read error. This chain joins TRBV27 and TRBJ2-1; TRBD2 might be the D (6 bases). The length of the CDR3 is 14 residues. Germline V gene sequence: CDR1 MNHEY, CDR2 SMNVEV (reference sequence). The CDR3 spells CASSIGLAPNEQFF. The CDR3 DNA sequence: TGCGCCAGCTCGATTGGCCTAGCGCCGAATGAGCAGTTCTTC.

CDR3 in DNA: TGCAGCGTCCACTCCCAGACTGACAGGGGTTGGAACACAGATACGCAGTATTTT. This translates into CSVHSQTDRGWNTDTQYF. The V gene is TRBV29-1, the J gene TRBJ2-3, with 8 nucleotides matching TRBD1. The V gene's germline CDR1 is SQVTM and CDR2 ANQGSEA. Losses at the gene ends were 6 bases for V and 2 bases for J; bases not matched to a gene: 19. The CDR3 length is 18 residues.

The J gene is TRBJ1-4, the V gene TRBV10-3; 9 bases match TRBD1. The trim removed 3 bases at V and 6 bases at J, leaving 2 bases unmatched. This CDR3 has 14 residues. The germline gives CDR1 ENHRY, CDR2 SYGVKD. In DNA form, the CDR3 reads TGTGCCATCAGTGAAAGACAGGGGGATGAAAAACTGTTTTTT. Translating gives CAISERQGDEKLFF.

This clonotype was counted a few times. The genes are TRBV29-1 and TRBJ1-2, with 7 bases identical to TRBD1. Germline assignment: CDR1 SQVTM and CDR2 ANQGSEA. J lost 2 bases, V lost 6 bases, and 12 bases had no gene match. The CDR3 sequence is 15 residues long. DNA of the CDR3: TGCAGCGTCTCCGGACAGGCCGAGGGGAACTATGGCTACACCTTC. It translates to CSVSGQAEGNYGYTF.

A single count supports this clonotype. The V gene is TRBV7-9, the J gene TRBJ1-1; tentatively, D is TRBD1 (5 bases). Trimming took off 8 bases at V and 1 base at J, with 14 bases between the two ends. The CDR3 length is 14 residues. CDR1 and CDR2 (germline): SEHNR, FQNEAQ (reference sequence). CDR3 sequence: CASGAMTENTEAFF. CDR3 nucleotide sequence: TGTGCCAGCGGAGCCATGACAGAGAACACTGAAGCTTTCTTT.

V usage is TRBV7-2 and J usage is TRBJ2-6, with 8 bases that match TRBD2. The germline V gene encodes CDR1 SGHTA and CDR2 FQGNSA. V shed 3 bases and J 2 bases; nucleotides not matched to a gene: 6. The CDR3 extends over 17 amino acids. Here the CDR3 DNA reads TGTGCCAGCAGCTTGTTGTCGGGGGGGCCTGGGGCCAACGTCCTGACTTTC. Its translation is CASSLLSGGPGANVLTF.

The sample holds a few counts of this clonotype. V usage is TRBV7-2 and J usage is TRBJ2-7, with 7 bases aligning to TRBD2. CDR3 size: 13 residues. With 6 bases clipped from V and 6 bases from J, the junction kept 8 bases outside the gene matches. Looked up from germline, CDR1 is SGHTA and CDR2 is FQGNSA. CDR3 protein: CASRRGGGSEQYF. The CDR3 nucleotides read TGTGCCAGCAGGCGGGGAGGCGGGAGCGAGCAGTACTTC.

This sequence joins TRBV2 and TRBJ2-7; maybe TRBD1 (5 bases). CDR1 SNHLY and CDR2 FYNNEI come from the germline V gene. With 3 bases removed from V and 10 bases from J, the gap between germline ends came to 16 bases. The CDR3 length is 13 residues. CDR3: CASSDGHPTPQYF. CDR3 nucleotide sequence: TGTGCCAGCAGTGACGGACACCCGACCCCCCAGTACTTC.

In regard to this clonotype: A junction boundary mismatches the germline segment, possibly from a read error. The chain links TRBV20-1 to TRBJ2-7; weak D call: TRBD2 (5 bases). The CDR3 contains 13 residues. The germline gives CDR1 DFQATT, CDR2 SNEGSKA (reference sequence). The CDR3 sequence: CRPDWTHSYEQHF. The CDR3 DNA is TGCAGGCCCGATTGGACTCACTCCTACGAGCAGCACTTC.

This clonotype was counted between two and nine times. V usage is TRBV12-3 or TRBV12-4 and J usage is TRBJ2-5, with D perhaps TRBD1 (6 bases). Trimming removed 5 bases from V and 3 bases from J, with 10 bases in between. The CDR3 sequence is 13 residues long. The CDR3 sequence is CASSQGLEETQYF. DNA for the CDR3: TGTGCCAGCAGTCAGGGGCTTGAAGAGACCCAGTACTTC.

The CDR3 spells CSVEGTSVETQYF. DNA of the CDR3: TGCAGCGTTGAAGGGACTAGCGTAGAGACCCAGTACTTC. The chain is built from TRBV29-1 and TRBJ2-5; TRBD2 matches at 9 bases. V was clipped by 1 base and J by 4 bases; unmatched bases: 1. Per the germline V gene, CDR1 is SQVTM and CDR2 is ANQGSEA. CDR3 length equals 13 residues.

V gene TRBV7-2 combines with J gene TRBJ2-7; D is uncertain. Trimming shortened V by 4 bases and J by 3 bases, and 13 bases separated the two germline ends. The CDR3 consists of 14 residues. Germline V lookup: CDR1 SGHTA, CDR2 FQGNSA. DNA of the CDR3: TGTGCCAGCAGCTCCGGCGTGATGGGCTACGAGCAGTACTTC. It translates to CASSSGVMGYEQYF. Full variable domain (remainder filled in from reference TRBV7-2 and TRBJ2-7): GAGVSQSPSNKVTEKGKDVELRCDPISGHTALYWYRQSLGQGLEFLIYFQGNSAPDKSGLPSDRFSAERTGGSVSTLTIQRTQQEDSAVYLCASSSGVMGYEQYFGPGTRLTVT.

The V call is TRBV7-2, the J call TRBJ2-5; D uncertain. The J call is doubtful: the DNA matches TRBJ2-7 better. This CDR3 spans 15 amino acids. Germline CDR1 reads SGHTA; CDR2 reads FQGNSA. DNA for the CDR3: TGTGCCAGCAGCTTAAGGCCCTTTGTTTCCTACGAGCAGTACTTC. This codes for CASSLRPFVSYEQYF.